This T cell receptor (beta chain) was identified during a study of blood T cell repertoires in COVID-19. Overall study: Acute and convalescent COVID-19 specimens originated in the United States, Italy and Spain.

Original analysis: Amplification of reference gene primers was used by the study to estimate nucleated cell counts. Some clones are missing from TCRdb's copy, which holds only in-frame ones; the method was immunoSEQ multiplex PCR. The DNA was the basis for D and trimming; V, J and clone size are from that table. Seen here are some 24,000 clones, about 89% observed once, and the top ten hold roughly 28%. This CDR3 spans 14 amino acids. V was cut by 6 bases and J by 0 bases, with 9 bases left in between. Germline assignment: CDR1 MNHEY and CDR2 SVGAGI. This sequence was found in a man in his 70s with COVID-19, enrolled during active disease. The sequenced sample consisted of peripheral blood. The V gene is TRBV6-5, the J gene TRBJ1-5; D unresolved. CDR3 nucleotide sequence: TGTGCCAGCAGCCGGGAATATAGCAATCAGCCCCAGCATTTT. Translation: CASSREYSNQPQHF.